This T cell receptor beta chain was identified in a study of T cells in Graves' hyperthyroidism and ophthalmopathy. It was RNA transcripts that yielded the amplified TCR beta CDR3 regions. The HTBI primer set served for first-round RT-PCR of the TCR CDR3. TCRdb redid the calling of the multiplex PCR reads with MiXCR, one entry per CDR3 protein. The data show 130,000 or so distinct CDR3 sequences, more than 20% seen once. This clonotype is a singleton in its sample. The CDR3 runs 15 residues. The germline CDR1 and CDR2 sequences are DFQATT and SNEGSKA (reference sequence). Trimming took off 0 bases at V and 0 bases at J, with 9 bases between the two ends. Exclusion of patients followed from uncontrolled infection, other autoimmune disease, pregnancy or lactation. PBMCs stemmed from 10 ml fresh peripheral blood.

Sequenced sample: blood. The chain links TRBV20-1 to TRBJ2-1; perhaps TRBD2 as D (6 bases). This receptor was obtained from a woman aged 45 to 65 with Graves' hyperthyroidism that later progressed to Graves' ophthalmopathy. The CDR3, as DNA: TGCAGTGCTAGAGATCTAGCGAGCTCCTACAATGAGCAGTTCTTC. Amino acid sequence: CSARDLASSYNEQFF.